The 11 T cell receptor beta chains listed next were all sequenced from one sample in a study of T cell responses to AZD1222 COVID-19 vaccine. The data were produced by immunoSEQ multiplex PCR, yet TCRdb's version contains in-frame clones alone and is incomplete. This sample carries about 150,000 clones, 80% to 95% of them seen once, and the ten largest clones take 1.6%. Source: peripheral blood, taken on day 0 of AZD1222 vaccination. These receptors all come from an adult in good health.

V usage is TRBV30 and J usage is TRBJ1-5; D may be TRBD1 (5 bases). The germline V gene encodes CDR1 GTSNPN and CDR2 SVGIG (reference sequence). Trimming took 3 bases from V and 3 from J, leaving 12 bases between them. The CDR3 extends over 14 amino acids. The CDR3 DNA sequence: TGTGCCTGGAGAGGTATAGGGGTCAATCAGCCCCAGCATTTT. It translates to CAWRGIGVNQPQHF.

This clone was picked up a small number of times. The V gene is TRBV2, the J gene TRBJ2-1; D possibly corresponds to TRBD2 (5 bases). Germline lookup yields CDR1 SNHLY and CDR2 FYNNEI. This CDR3 has 15 residues. Trimming shortened V by 7 bases and J by 10 bases, and 23 bases separated the two germline ends. CDR3 region: CASIKDREGPREQFF. The CDR3 DNA reads TGTGCCAGCATAAAGGATCGGGAAGGTCCCCGAGAGCAGTTCTTC.

CDR3 amino acids: CASSTDRGTGNTIYF. The CDR3 nucleotides are TGTGCCAGCAGTACAGACAGGGGAACTGGAAACACCATATATTTT. This chain connects TRBV6-5 to TRBJ1-3; 8 bases fit TRBD1. The CDR3 has 15 amino acids. Germline loops: CDR1 MNHEY, CDR2 SVGAGI. V trimming: 5 bases; J trimming: 2 bases; junction bases outside the gene matches: 5.

This clone was detected only a few times. The V call is TRBV6-4, the J call TRBJ2-1, with 8 bases aligning to TRBD2. CDR1 MRHNA and CDR2 SNTAGT come from the germline V gene. Losses at the gene ends were 5 bases for V and 0 bases for J; bases not matched to a gene: 3. The CDR3 totals 15 residues. The DNA of the CDR3 is TGTGCCAGCAGTAGCGGGAGTACCTCCTACAATGAGCAGTTCTTC. It encodes CASSSGSTSYNEQFF.

V usage is TRBV7-2 and J usage is TRBJ1-2, with 10 nucleotides matching TRBD1. V shed 0 bases, J shed 7 bases, and the junction held 8 bases outside the gene matches. CDR1 is SGHTA and CDR2 is FQGNSA in the germline V gene. The CDR3 runs to 16 residues. Written as DNA, the CDR3 is TGTGCCAGCAGCTTAGCGCATGGGACAGGGGAGCCTGGCTACACCTTC. It codes for CASSLAHGTGEPGYTF.

The chain recombines TRBV19 with TRBJ1-2, with a tentative D call TRBD1 (5 bases). The CDR3 length is 17 residues. Looked up from germline, CDR1 is LNHDA and CDR2 is SQIVND (reference sequence). The V and J ends lost 4 bases and 3 bases respectively, with 21 bases between them. The CDR3 spells CASSTNPGPKRHYGYTF. The CDR3 bases are TGTGCCAGTAGTACGAATCCGGGACCAAAACGGCACTATGGCTACACCTTC.

The chain carries TRBV11-3 and TRBJ2-7; TRBD1 or TRBD2 may be the D gene (5 bases each). The V and J ends lost 11 bases and 3 bases respectively, with 26 bases between them. The CDR3 sequence is 16 residues long. Germline CDR1 reads SGHNT; CDR2 reads YENEEA. Here the CDR3 reads CAVRGAKQAFYYEQYF. CDR3 DNA: TGTGCCGTGCGAGGGGCAAAACAGGCCTTCTACTACGAGCAGTACTTC. Together with reference TRBV11-3 and TRBJ2-7, the CDR3 gives the full variable domain: EAGVVQSPRYKIIEKKQPVAFWCNPISGHNTLYWYLQNLGQGPELLIRYENEEAVDDSQLPKDRFSAERLKGVDSTLKIQPAELGDSAVYLCAVRGAKQAFYYEQYFGPGTRLTVT.

In this sample, this clone turned up once. The rearrangement uses TRBV6-5 and TRBJ1-6; 8 nucleotides line up with TRBD1. Looked up from germline, CDR1 is MNHEY and CDR2 is SVGAGI. CDR3 length: 13 amino acids. J lost 7 bases, V lost 7 bases, and 3 bases had no gene match. CDR3 sequence: CASKGTGNSPLHF. The CDR3 bases are TGTGCCAGCAAAGGGACAGGAAATTCACCCCTCCACTTT.

The chain recombines TRBV27 with TRBJ2-1; 12 bases match TRBD2. This CDR3 is built from 19 residues. Germline assignment: CDR1 MNHEY and CDR2 SMNVEV (reference sequence). With 7 bases clipped from V and 0 bases from J, the junction kept 13 bases outside the gene matches. CDR3 in amino acids: CASMGNGGLAGSSYNEQFF. CDR3 DNA: TGTGCCAGCATGGGTAATGGTGGACTAGCGGGAAGCTCCTACAATGAGCAGTTCTTC.

The rearrangement uses TRBV11-2 and TRBJ1-1, with TRBD1 identical over 7 bases. Germline loops: CDR1 SGHAT, CDR2 FQNNGV. This CDR3 has 17 residues. The V and J ends lost 3 bases and 1 base, in that order; junction bases with no gene match: 11. The CDR3 DNA reads TGTGCCAGCAGCTTCCCGACAGAGGGGGCCCCGAACACTGAAGCTTTCTTT. Its protein is CASSFPTEGAPNTEAFF.

The J gene is TRBJ2-5, the V gene TRBV9; D perhaps matches TRBD1 (5 bases). The germline V gene encodes CDR1 SGDLS and CDR2 YYNGEE. V gave up 0 bases and J gave up 5 bases, with 14 bases separating them. The CDR3 consists of 15 residues. In DNA, the CDR3 is TGTGCCAGCAGCGTAGGTGGCATGGGGCACGAGACCCAGTACTTC. This sequence encodes CASSVGGMGHETQYF.